Detailed here is one T cell receptor (beta chain). Its binding antigen is unknown. No base-level quality is on record; no much larger clone is a single base apart. Trimming removed 7 bases from V and 6 bases from J, leaving 13 bases between the germline ends. Inclusive of the bounding cysteine and phenylalanine, the CDR3 is 13 residues long. Only CDR3 DNA is held: 39 bases, read in frame from base 1. CDR1 and CDR2 were assigned from the germline V gene as ENHRY and SYGVKD. Interpreted using the paper, the time point label stands for: baseline before first vaccination. Vaccinee samples were obtained from the UK trials COV001 and COV002, which included a single-blind randomized controlled phase 2/3 trial of AZD1222 (ChAdOx1 nCoV-19) in healthy adults. Trial participant PBMC samples were collected at day 0 and day 28 after the second dose for TCRbeta chain sequencing. The CDR3 regions of human TCRbeta chains were subjected to immunosequencing. Concerning the study's data processing: Repertoire TCRs were matched against a reference library of SARS-CoV-2-specific TCRs generated with the MIRA antigen-specificity platform. Breadth meant the fraction of unique TCRs that were SARS-CoV-2-associated, whereas depth meant the fraction of total T cells that were SARS-CoV-2-associated. Each spike-specific TCR was assigned to its reactive spike region and to a CD4 or CD8 class using the MIRA data. Log10-transformed breadth and depth values were compared by one-way ANOVA with Sidak's multiple comparisons tests. TCRdb's version of the immuneACCESS table is confined to in-frame rearrangements and falls short of the full clone set. An unresolved V gene accounts for under half of the shortfall where checked; the remainder is of unknown origin. The DNA was the basis for D and trimming; V, J and clone size are from that table. The sample table lists some 100,000 clones, 85% to 90% of them with a count of one. Of the sample, approximately 15% falls within the top ten clones.

The entry originates in a study of T cell responses to AZD1222 COVID-19 vaccine (dated by TCRdb to the early 2020s). Study-level background: AZD1222 recipients given second doses at about 4 weeks or at about 12 weeks were pooled, since spike-specific TCR depth and breadth were not found to differ between the two schedules. A total of about 230 trial participants underwent TCR sequencing, of whom about 200 received two doses of AZD1222 and some 26 received two doses of the MenACWY control vaccine. Enrollment into the trials was organized by age into subgroups of 18-55, 56-69 and 70-plus years, and those subgroups contained roughly 150, 30 and 60 TCR-sequenced participants, respectively. Summary of the overall study and its limitations: Because no samples from the day 14 peak response were available, repertoires could be characterized only after the peak T cell response. Conclusions about previously exposed vaccinees were limited because only a handful of AZD1222 recipients were SARS-CoV-2 seropositive at baseline. Epitopes outside the regions mutated in the B.1.351 and B.1.1.7 variants were reportedly recognized by nearly half of the unique spike-specific TCRs. Spike-specific TCR breadth and depth rose significantly after two AZD1222 doses compared with day 0 and with MenACWY recipients. The whole spike protein was spanned by vaccine-associated CD4 TCRs, and dominant responses were seen in regions 160-218 and 743-854. The 56-69-year group was small, and its depth increase did not reach significance, likely because of low power. Most participants were white British and females outnumbered males, and the authors suggested that clonal diversity may have been underestimated.

The chain links TRBV10-3 with TRBJ1-5; the D gene remains uncertain. This receptor was identified in an adult in good health. Sequencing was performed on peripheral blood, taken on day 0 of AZD1222 vaccination. The CDR3 loop reads CAITQEQSQPQHF. Here is the DNA: TGTGCCATCACCCAGGAGCAGTCTCAGCCCCAGCATTTT.